These 19 T cell receptor beta chains were sequenced from one sample in a study of response to subunit inactivated influenza vaccine. TCRdb ran MiXCR on the RT-PCR reads and lists one entry per CDR3 protein. The repertoire holds roughly 500,000 distinct CDR3 sequences, roughly a quarter seen once, with approximately 3% in the top ten. The sample was also linked to a second study, of T cells expressing NK-cell markers. That source reports: A 5'RACE template switching approach incorporating UMIs was used to make TCR beta cDNA.

The source was CD4+ T cells sorted from PBMCs, collected approximately 13 days after vaccination. All receptors come from a man aged 50 or older who received an inactivated influenza vaccine.

The sample holds a few counts of this clonotype. V gene TRBV5-1 combines with J gene TRBJ2-1, with 10 positions matching TRBD2. Trimming at V came to 2 bases and at J to 6 bases, leaving 11 bases not matched to a gene. Germline values: CDR1 SGHRS, CDR2 YFSETQ. The length of the CDR3 is 17 residues. In DNA form, the CDR3 reads TGCGCCAGCAGCTTCGGGTCTAGCGGGAGCGCGGGCAATGAGCAGTTCTTC. Its protein product is CASSFGSSGSAGNEQFF.

This clonotype was recorded at least ten times. V and J are TRBV5-1 and TRBJ1-2; D is possibly TRBD1 (6 bases). In germline, CDR1 is SGHRS, CDR2 YFSETQ. The CDR3 runs 14 residues. V was clipped by 2 bases and J by 6 bases, with 14 bases between them. The CDR3: CASSLLQGSDGYTF. The CDR3 DNA reads TGCGCCAGCAGCTTACTACAGGGATCAGATGGCTACACCTTC.

Here the CDR3 reads CASRTQRSFNEKLFF. Here the CDR3 DNA reads TGTGCCAGCAGGACGCAGAGATCCTTTAATGAAAAACTGTTTTTT. The chain uses TRBV2 and TRBJ1-4; D is unresolved. The CDR3 sequence is 15 residues long. V was cut by 6 bases and J by 4 bases, with 15 bases left in between. Germline V lookup: CDR1 SNHLY, CDR2 FYNNEI. The full variable domain, with the rest looked up from reference TRBV2 and TRBJ1-4, is EPEVTQTPSHQVTQMGQEVILRCVPISNHLYFYWYRQILGQKVEFLVSFYNNEISEKSEIFDDQFSVERPDGSNFTLKIRSTKLEDSAMYFCASRTQRSFNEKLFFGSGTQLSVL.

This clonotype was recorded a few times. The rearrangement joins TRBV14 to TRBJ2-1; 7 nucleotides align to TRBD2. This CDR3 contains 17 residues. Germline CDR1 reads SGHDN; CDR2 reads FVKESK. V lost 4 bases, J lost 5 bases, and 14 bases stayed unmatched. The CDR3 loop is CASSRWVAGTTDNEQFF. DNA for the CDR3: TGTGCCAGCAGCCGGTGGGTCGCCGGGACTACGGACAATGAGCAGTTCTTC.

The chain links TRBV7-9 to TRBJ2-5; 10 positions match TRBD1. The J segment lost 5 bases and the V segment lost 5 bases, leaving 11 bases of the junction unmatched. The germline CDR1 and CDR2 sequences are SEHNR and FQNEAQ (reference sequence). The CDR3 consists of 16 residues. The CDR3 protein is CASSASGTGVWETQYF. The CDR3 DNA reads as TGTGCCAGCAGCGCCTCCGGGACAGGGGTTTGGGAGACCCAGTACTTC.

The table lists this clonotype with many counts. The chain's CDR3 is CASSLIGKTSTDTQYF. CDR3 nucleotides: TGTGCCAGCAGTCTAATTGGCAAGACTAGCACAGATACGCAGTATTTT. The V and J genes are TRBV2 and TRBJ2-3; no reliable D call. The V end lost 5 bases, the J end lost 0 bases, and 15 bases lay between the germline ends. CDR3 length equals 16 residues. Germline V gene lookup returns CDR1 SNHLY and CDR2 FYNNEI.

This clonotype was picked up a small number of times. This chain connects TRBV2 to TRBJ2-1; the match to TRBD2 covers 12 bases. The germline gives CDR1 SNHLY, CDR2 FYNNEI. The CDR3 runs 16 residues. With 6 bases clipped from V and 6 bases from J, the junction kept 9 bases outside the gene matches. CDR3 sequence reads: CASRAGTSGLTNEQFF. The CDR3, as DNA: TGTGCCAGCAGAGCCGGGACTAGCGGGCTGACCAATGAGCAGTTCTTC.

This clonotype occurred many times. The chain employs TRBV12-3 or TRBV12-4 and TRBJ1-5; possible D gene TRBD1, 5 bases. The V gene lost 1 base and the J gene lost 3 bases, with 10 bases spanning the gap. The length of the CDR3 is 15 residues. The CDR3: CASSLGGRNNQPQHF. As DNA, the CDR3 is TGTGCCAGCAGTTTAGGGGGACGTAACAATCAGCCCCAGCATTTT.

This chain joins TRBV12-3 or TRBV12-4 and TRBJ1-6; D gene unclear. This CDR3 has 13 residues. V was pared by 5 bases and J by 8 bases, with 10 bases between. The CDR3 sequence: CASSGRRDSPLHF. The CDR3 DNA sequence: TGTGCCAGCAGTGGCAGGAGAGATTCACCCCTCCACTTT.

The chain joins TRBV7-8 to TRBJ2-1, with a tentative D call TRBD2 (5 bases). This CDR3 contains 13 residues. The V gene's germline CDR1 is SGHVS and CDR2 FQNEAQ. The V and J ends lost 11 bases and 4 bases respectively, with 15 bases between them. The CDR3 DNA follows: TGTGCCGTCGGGCGGGTTACTTACAATGAGCAGTTCTTC. It is translated as CAVGRVTYNEQFF.

The chain joins TRBV10-3 to TRBJ2-7, with D possibly called TRBD1 or TRBD2 (5 bases each). There are 14 residues in the CDR3. Germline loops: CDR1 ENHRY, CDR2 SYGVKD. The germline V and J ends were trimmed by 4 bases and 4 bases, with 14 bases remaining between them. CDR3 DNA: TGTGCCATCAGTGGAAGGCAGGGCGGGTACGAGCAGTACTTC. It is translated as CAISGRQGGYEQYF.

This clonotype has just a few counts. The chain carries TRBV18 and TRBJ2-7; 8 bases line up with TRBD1. The CDR3 is 15 residues long. The V and J ends lost 5 bases and 1 base, in that order; junction bases with no gene match: 7. The germline V gene encodes CDR1 KGHSH and CDR2 LQKENI. CDR3 in DNA: TGTGCCAGCTCAATCGGACAGGGTTCATCCTACGAGCAGTACTTC. It translates to CASSIGQGSSYEQYF.

This clonotype was counted between two and nine times. The V and J genes are TRBV14 and TRBJ2-7; no clear D gene. There are 13 residues in the CDR3. V was clipped by 4 bases and J by 3 bases, with 10 bases between them. Germline V gives CDR1 SGHDN, CDR2 FVKESK. The CDR3 here is CASSRTVLYEQYF. CDR3 in DNA: TGTGCCAGCAGCCGGACGGTTCTCTACGAGCAGTACTTC.

This clonotype was observed a few times. CDR3 coding DNA: TGTGCCAGCAGCTTTAGTCTAACAGGGGACACTGAAGCTTTCTTT. Its translation: CASSFSLTGDTEAFF. The chain recombines TRBV7-2 with TRBJ1-1; TRBD1 agrees at 7 bases. V shed 3 bases, J shed 3 bases, and the junction held 7 bases outside the gene matches. The V gene's germline CDR1 is SGHTA and CDR2 FQGNSA. CDR3 size: 15 residues.

V is TRBV7-9 and J is TRBJ2-3; 8 positions match TRBD2. This CDR3 is built from 15 residues. Germline CDR1 and CDR2: SEHNR and FQNEAQ (reference sequence). Trimming at V came to 9 bases and at J to 2 bases, leaving 10 bases not matched to a gene. Written as DNA, the CDR3 is TGTGCCAGACGCCAACTAGCGGAAAACACAGATACGCAGTATTTT. Its translation is CARRQLAENTDTQYF. Variable domain in full (rest from reference TRBV7-9 and TRBJ2-3): DTGVSQNPRHKITKRGQNVTFRCDPISEHNRLYWYRQTLGQGPEFLTYFQNEAQLEKSRLLSDRFSAERPKGSFSTLEIQRTEQGDSAMYLCARRQLAENTDTQYFGPGTRLTVL.

V and J are TRBV28 and TRBJ2-7, with 8 nucleotides matching TRBD2. The CDR3 covers 14 residues. The germline gives CDR1 MDHEN, CDR2 SYDVKM. V dropped 6 bases and J dropped 2; count of bases not matched to a gene: 6. DNA for the CDR3: TGTGCCAGCAGAAGAAGCGGGAGAACCTACGAGCAGTACTTC. This gives the protein CASRRSGRTYEQYF.

In its sample, this clonotype was seen a few times. The rearrangement links TRBV15 to TRBJ2-3; no clear D gene. The CDR3 loop spans 18 amino acids. V was trimmed by 0 bases and J by 1 base, leaving 17 bases between them. Germline assignment: CDR1 LNHNV and CDR2 YYDKDF (reference sequence). CDR3 DNA sequence: TGTGCCACCAGCAGAGATTTTTCGCCACTACTCCGCACAGATACGCAGTATTTT. Its protein is CATSRDFSPLLRTDTQYF.

This clonotype was seen a few times. The chain joins TRBV10-3 to TRBJ1-1, with 8 positions matching TRBD1. Trimming took 9 bases from V and 0 from J; bases not matched to a gene: 9. Germline V gives CDR1 ENHRY, CDR2 SYGVKD. CDR3 length equals 15 residues. CDR3: CAILRDRTMNTEAFF. The CDR3 coding sequence is TGTGCCATTCTAAGGGACAGGACCATGAACACTGAAGCTTTCTTT.

The chain joins TRBV20-1 to TRBJ1-1; D gene ambiguous. This CDR3 is 10 amino acids long. Germline CDR1 is DFQATT and CDR2 is SNEGSKA (reference sequence). Trimming left V 4 bases short and J 11 bases short, with 11 bases between. CDR3 sequence reads: CSATRGEAFF. Written as DNA, the CDR3 is TGCAGTGCTACTCGTGGTGAGGCTTTCTTT.